These 15 T cell receptor beta chains were all obtained from the same sample, sequenced in a study of response to subunit inactivated influenza vaccine. TCRdb fed the RT-PCR reads into MiXCR, producing one record per CDR3 protein. This sample has about 780,000 distinct CDR3 sequences, with under 20% found just once. Sample: PBMCs from blood, taken roughly 5 days after vaccination. The receptors come from a man between 50 and 59 years old who received an inactivated influenza vaccine.

This rearrangement joins TRBV2 to TRBJ2-5; D gene unclear. The CDR3 has 13 amino acids. Germline assignment: CDR1 SNHLY and CDR2 FYNNEI. Trimming stripped 0 bases from V and 2 bases from J, with 4 bases between. CDR3 sequence reads: CASSEARQETQYF. DNA for the CDR3: TGTGCCAGCAGTGAAGCCCGTCAAGAGACCCAGTACTTC.

This clonotype showed up many times. The chain couples TRBV20-1 to TRBJ1-6; 7 nucleotides agree with TRBD1. Trimming removed 8 bases from V and 7 bases from J; junction bases left unmatched: 5. CDR1 and CDR2 (germline): DFQATT, SNEGSKA (reference sequence). This CDR3 is built from 12 residues. CDR3 sequence (DNA): TGCAGTCCCCGACAGGGAAATTCACCCCTCCACTTT. Amino acid sequence: CSPRQGNSPLHF.

This rearrangement joins TRBV18 to TRBJ2-5; D is perhaps TRBD2 (5 bases). V was shortened by 3 bases and J by 3 bases, with 20 bases between the two germline ends. The CDR3 covers 17 residues. Germline CDR1 is KGHSH and CDR2 is LQKENI. The CDR3 loop reads CASSPIQNLASKETQYF. In nucleotides, the CDR3 is TGTGCCAGCTCACCGATACAGAACCTAGCTTCCAAAGAGACCCAGTACTTC.

The genes are TRBV20-1 and TRBJ1-5; 9 nucleotides line up with TRBD1. The CDR3 is 14 amino acids. Germline V gene sequence: CDR1 DFQATT, CDR2 SNEGSKA (reference sequence). With V trimmed by 4 bases and J by 5 bases, 6 bases remained unmatched. CDR3 bases: TGCAGTGCTACACAGGGGGCGCGGGATCAGCCCCAGCATTTT. Encoded protein: CSATQGARDQPQHF.

This clonotype turned up a few times. A junction boundary mismatches the germline segment, possibly from a read error. V usage is TRBV29-1 and J usage is TRBJ2-3; TRBD2 matches at 7 bases. CDR3 length: 13 residues. CDR1 SQVTM and CDR2 ANQGSEA come from the germline V gene. The CDR3 region is CSAEGTNTDTQYF. The CDR3 region has the DNA TGCAGCGCTGAAGGGACTAACACAGATACGCAGTATTTT.

This clonotype was observed a handful of times. In DNA form, the CDR3 reads TGTGCCAGCAGTCCTAACGGGCGTCCCGGGGAGCTGTTTTTT. Its translation: CASSPNGRPGELFF. The gene calls are TRBV12-3 or TRBV12-4 and TRBJ2-2; no definite D call. The V gene lost 5 bases and the J gene lost 6 bases, with 13 bases spanning the gap. This CDR3 region has 14 residues.

This clonotype was observed a handful of times. The genes are TRBV29-1 and TRBJ2-2; D is perhaps TRBD1 (6 bases). V shed 7 bases and J shed 6 bases, with 18 bases lying between them. The CDR3 runs 14 residues. The V gene's germline CDR1 is SQVTM and CDR2 ANQGSEA. CDR3: CSAVTGKVPGELFF. The CDR3 DNA sequence: TGCAGCGCCGTCACAGGGAAGGTTCCCGGGGAGCTGTTTTTT.

V gene TRBV7-2 combines with J gene TRBJ1-6; TRBD1 might be the D (5 bases). This CDR3 has 16 residues. The V gene's germline CDR1 is SGHTA and CDR2 FQGNSA. Deletions cut 6 bases from V and 2 bases from J, with 14 bases between. The CDR3 here is CASSPAQGAYNSPLHF. CDR3 in DNA: TGTGCCAGCAGTCCAGCTCAGGGTGCCTATAATTCACCCCTCCACTTT.

A few counts support this clonotype. The V and J genes are TRBV7-3 and TRBJ2-2; 9 bases match TRBD2. Germline assignment: CDR1 SGHTA and CDR2 FQGTGA. The CDR3 runs to 16 residues. The V segment lost 5 bases and the J segment 1 base; nucleotides outside the gene matches: 5. This CDR3 reads CASSPTSGLNTGELFF. CDR3 bases: TGTGCCAGCAGCCCGACTAGCGGTTTGAACACCGGGGAGCTGTTTTTT.

This clonotype was counted between two and nine times. V usage is TRBV7-2 and J usage is TRBJ1-2; possibly TRBD1 for D (6 bases). Germline V lookup: CDR1 SGHTA, CDR2 FQGNSA. Trimming took off 1 base at V and 7 bases at J, with 16 bases between the two ends. The CDR3 length is 15 residues. The CDR3, as DNA: TGTGCCAGCAGCTTAGGCCCGACTCAGGGGTCTGGCTACACCTTC. This gives the protein CASSLGPTQGSGYTF.

This clonotype was counted between two and nine times. The chain joins TRBV20-1 to TRBJ2-7; a weak D match, TRBD1 (5 bases). The CDR3 has 13 residues. The germline gives CDR1 DFQATT, CDR2 SNEGSKA (reference sequence). The ends were cut back, 5 bases at V and 1 base at J, with 12 bases in the middle. As DNA, the CDR3 is TGCAGTGCTGGTGCCAGGGCTTCCTACGAGCAGTACTTC. Its protein product is CSAGARASYEQYF.

The gene calls are TRBV11-2 and TRBJ2-1; a possible D gene is TRBD2 (6 bases). The CDR3 extends over 13 amino acids. Deletions cut 1 base from V and 9 bases from J, with 10 bases between. CDR1 is SGHAT and CDR2 is FQNNGV in the germline V gene. The CDR3 sequence is CASSLGGEFEQFF. DNA of the CDR3: TGTGCCAGCAGCTTAGGGGGGGAGTTTGAGCAGTTCTTC.

The rearrangement joins TRBV19 to TRBJ2-1; 10 nucleotides agree with TRBD2. Germline CDR1 LNHDA, CDR2 SQIVND (reference sequence). With V trimmed by 9 bases and J by 8 bases, 13 bases remained unmatched. The CDR3 is 15 residues long. The CDR3 loop reads CASREVAGGGDEQFF. CDR3 in DNA: TGTGCCAGCAGAGAGGTAGCGGGAGGCGGAGATGAGCAGTTCTTC. Full variable domain (rest looked up from reference TRBV19 and TRBJ2-1): DGGITQSPKYLFRKEGQNVTLSCEQNLNHDAMYWYRQDPGQGLRLIYYSQIVNDFQKGDIAEGYSVSREKKESFPLTVTSAQKNPTAFYLCASREVAGGGDEQFFGPGTRLTVL.

This clonotype occurred a few times. The chain recombines TRBV6-5 with TRBJ2-7; no clear D gene. V gave up 5 bases and J gave up 7 bases, with 12 bases separating them. Germline V CDR1 and CDR2: MNHEY, SVGAGI. The CDR3 has 12 amino acids. The CDR3 reads CASSKSLGEQYF. The CDR3 DNA is TGTGCCAGCAGTAAATCCCTCGGGGAGCAGTACTTC.

This clonotype showed up just a few times. V gene TRBV5-1 combines with J gene TRBJ2-7; a weak D match, TRBD1 (5 bases). With 3 bases removed from V and 3 bases from J, the gap between germline ends came to 16 bases. Germline V gene sequence: CDR1 SGHRS, CDR2 YFSETQ. The CDR3 is made up of 15 amino acids. This CDR3 reads CASSSGQTQNYEQYF. Here the CDR3 DNA reads TGCGCCAGCAGCTCAGGACAAACACAGAACTACGAGCAGTACTTC.